This TCR beta chain derives from a study of metastatic and nonmetastatic thyroid tumors. The overall study: Repertoires from blood and tumor or nodule tissue of malignant and benign thyroid patients were compared.

The V gene lost 2 bases and the J gene lost 3 bases, with 11 bases spanning the gap. The germline CDR1 and CDR2 sequences are MNHNY and SVGAGI (reference sequence). This CDR3 region has 14 residues. All patients reached thyroid surgery having received no treatment beforehand. This clone was seen many times. Per the study methods: In papillary thyroid cancer, a distant-metastasis classifier was built using CDR3 differences across clinicopathological groups. TCRdb reanalyzed the PCR reads via MiXCR. It is TCRdb's table, rather than the study itself, that gives the V and J calls and clone size. The table records under 20,000 clones, about 26% of them present only once.

The sequence was obtained from a female donor with papillary thyroid cancer or a benign thyroid nodule (not recorded which). Some clones in this sample may be carry-over from other donors' samples. The source material was tumor tissue. This chain connects TRBV6-6 to TRBJ2-7, with D unresolved. The CDR3: CASSYVGRSYEQYF. The DNA of the CDR3 is TGTGCCAGCAGTTACGTCGGCAGGAGCTACGAGCAGTACTTC.